These T cell receptor beta chains were read from a single sample in a study of control samples from healthy donors and cancer patients. This table comes from immunoSEQ multiplex PCR, and its TCRdb copy is limited to in-frame clones, with some not included. The table lists over 100,000 clones, roughly nine tenths of them singletons. Input material: blood. All receptors come from a human donor in good health. The donor label of this sample is uncertain. The CDR3 runs from the conserved cysteine through the conserved F or W. D genes are given only for firm matches.

J: TRBJ2-1
D: NA
V: TRBV6-1
DNA: TGTGCCAGCAGTGAAGCGCAGGTTTTCTCCTACAATGAGCAGTTCTTC
CDR3: CASSEAQVFSYNEQFF

J: TRBJ1-2
D: NA
V: TRBV6-6
DNA: TGTGCCAGCAGTTATGGCGGCTACACCTTC
CDR3: CASSYGGYTF

J: TRBJ2-1
D: NA
V: TRBV15
DNA: TGTGCCACCAGCCTCGGATCCTACAATGAGCAGTTCTTC
CDR3: CATSLGSYNEQFF

J: TRBJ2-1
D: TRBD2
V: TRBV19
DNA: TGTGCCAGTAGTTCTTTTTGGGCTAGCGGGGGGCTTGAGCAGTTCTTC
CDR3: CASSSFWASGGLEQFF

J: TRBJ1-5
D: NA
V: TRBV19
DNA: TGTGCCAGTAGTGAGCTTCAAATATCGAGCAATCAGCCCCAGCATTTT
CDR3: CASSELQISSNQPQHF

J: TRBJ2-2
D: TRBD2
V: TRBV2
DNA: TGTGCCAGCAGTAAAAGTCCTAGCGGGGGTTTCGGCACCGGGGAGCTGTTTTTT
CDR3: CASSKSPSGGFGTGELFF

J: TRBJ1-1
D: NA
V: TRBV12-3/TRBV12-4
DNA: TGTGCCAGCGGCTCTAGGAGGGGAACTGAAGCTTTCTTT
CDR3: CASGSRRGTEAFF

J: TRBJ2-1
D: NA
V: TRBV20-1
DNA: TGCAGTGCTAGTTCCGGGACAAAATACAATGAGCAGTTCTTC
CDR3: CSASSGTKYNEQFF

J: TRBJ1-2
D: NA
V: TRBV5-6
DNA: TGTGCCAGCAGCTTGGGACGGATTTCGTCTCTGGGCTACACCTTC
CDR3: CASSLGRISSLGYTF

J: TRBJ2-3
D: TRBD2
V: TRBV11-2
DNA: TGTGCCAGCAGCTCCACTAGCGGGGGATGGACAGATACGCAGTATTTT
CDR3: CASSSTSGGWTDTQYF

J: TRBJ2-2
D: NA
V: TRBV6-2/TRBV6-3
DNA: TGTGCCAGCAGTTACAAGGACACCGGGGAGCTGTTTTTT
CDR3: CASSYKDTGELFF

J: TRBJ1-5
D: TRBD1
V: TRBV7-9
DNA: TGTGCCAGCAGCTCGGGACAGGGTTCTCCATTCCAGCATTTT
CDR3: CASSSGQGSPFQHF

J: TRBJ2-1
D: NA
V: TRBV10-1
DNA: TGCGCCAGCGGCTTTTTTAGGGGCTCCTACAATGAGCAGTTCTTC
CDR3: CASGFFRGSYNEQFF

J: TRBJ2-2
D: NA
V: TRBV19
DNA: TGTGCCAGTAGAGCTGGAAGGGCAGGCGGGGATCCCGGGGAGCTGTTTTTT
CDR3: CASRAGRAGGDPGELFF

J: TRBJ1-1
D: NA
V: TRBV5-8
DNA: TGTGCCAGCAGAGTCCGGGGTTATGGTGAAGCTTTCTTT
CDR3: CASRVRGYGEAFF

J: TRBJ1-1
D: TRBD1
V: TRBV5-1
DNA: TGCGCCAGCAGCTTGACAGGGGACACTGAAGCTTTCTTT
CDR3: CASSLTGDTEAFF